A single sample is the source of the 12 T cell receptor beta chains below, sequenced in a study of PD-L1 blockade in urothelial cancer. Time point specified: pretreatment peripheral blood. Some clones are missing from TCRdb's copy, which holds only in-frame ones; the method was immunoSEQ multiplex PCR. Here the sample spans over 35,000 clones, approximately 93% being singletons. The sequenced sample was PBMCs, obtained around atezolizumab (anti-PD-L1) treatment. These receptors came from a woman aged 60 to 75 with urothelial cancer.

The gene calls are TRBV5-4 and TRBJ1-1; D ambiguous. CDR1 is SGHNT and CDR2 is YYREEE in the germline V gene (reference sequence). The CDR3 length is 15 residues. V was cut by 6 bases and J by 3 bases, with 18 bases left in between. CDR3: CASIKAPGVDTEAFF. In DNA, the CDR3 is TGTGCCAGCATCAAAGCCCCCGGGGTTGACACTGAAGCTTTCTTT. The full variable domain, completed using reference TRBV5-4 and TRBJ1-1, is ETGVTQSPTHLIKTRGQQVTLRCSSQSGHNTVSWYQQALGQGPQFIFQYYREEENGRGNFPPRFSGLQFPNYSSELNVNALELDDSALYLCASIKAPGVDTEAFFGQGTRLTVV.

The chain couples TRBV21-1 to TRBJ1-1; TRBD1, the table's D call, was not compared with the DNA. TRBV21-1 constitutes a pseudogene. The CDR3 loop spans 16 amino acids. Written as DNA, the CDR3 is TGTGCCAGCAGCAAGGGACTCAGACAGGGGGTGACTGAAGCTTTCTTT. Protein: CASSKGLRQGVTEAFF.

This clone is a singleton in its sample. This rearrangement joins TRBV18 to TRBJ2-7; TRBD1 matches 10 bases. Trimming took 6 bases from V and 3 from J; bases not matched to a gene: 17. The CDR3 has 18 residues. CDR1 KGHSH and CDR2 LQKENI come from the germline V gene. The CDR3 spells CASSFAARGQGIFYEQYF. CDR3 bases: TGTGCCAGCTCCTTCGCTGCGAGGGGACAGGGGATTTTCTACGAGCAGTACTTC.

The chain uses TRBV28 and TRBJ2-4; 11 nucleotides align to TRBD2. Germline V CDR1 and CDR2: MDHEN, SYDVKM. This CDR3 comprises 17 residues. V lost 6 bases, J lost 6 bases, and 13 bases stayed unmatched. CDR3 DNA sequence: TGTGCCAGCAGGACGGGACTAGCGGTGGCAGTGGGAAACATTCAGTACTTC. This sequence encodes CASRTGLAVAVGNIQYF.

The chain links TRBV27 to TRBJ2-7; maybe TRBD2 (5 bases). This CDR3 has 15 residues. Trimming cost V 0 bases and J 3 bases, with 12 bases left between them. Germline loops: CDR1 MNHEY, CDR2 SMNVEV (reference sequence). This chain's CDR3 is CASSLSPGMDYEQYF. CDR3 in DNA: TGTGCCAGCAGTTTATCGCCCGGGATGGACTACGAGCAGTACTTC.

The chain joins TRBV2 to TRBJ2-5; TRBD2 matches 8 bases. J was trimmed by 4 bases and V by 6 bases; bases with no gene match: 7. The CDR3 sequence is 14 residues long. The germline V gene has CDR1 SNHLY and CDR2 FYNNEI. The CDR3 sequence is CASSPGTSGETQYF. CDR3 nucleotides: TGTGCCAGCAGCCCCGGGACTAGTGGAGAGACCCAGTACTTC.

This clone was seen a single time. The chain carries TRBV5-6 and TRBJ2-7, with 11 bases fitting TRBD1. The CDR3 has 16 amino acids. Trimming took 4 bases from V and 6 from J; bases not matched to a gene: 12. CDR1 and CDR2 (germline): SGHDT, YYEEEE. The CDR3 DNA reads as TGTGCCAGCAGCCCTACTCCCGGGACAGGGGGGGCCGAGCAGTACTTC. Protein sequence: CASSPTPGTGGAEQYF.

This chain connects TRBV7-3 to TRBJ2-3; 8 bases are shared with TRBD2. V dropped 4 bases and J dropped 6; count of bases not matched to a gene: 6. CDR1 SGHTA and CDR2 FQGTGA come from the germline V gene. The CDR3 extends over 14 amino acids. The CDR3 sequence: CASSSGGGTDTQYF. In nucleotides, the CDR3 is TGTGCCAGCAGCTCCGGGGGGGGGACGGATACGCAGTATTTT. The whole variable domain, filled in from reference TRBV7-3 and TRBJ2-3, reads GAGVSQTPSNKVTEKGKYVELRCDPISGHTALYWYRQSLGQGPEFLIYFQGTGAADDSGLPNDRFFAVRPEGSVSTLKIQRTERGDSAVYLCASSSGGGTDTQYFGPGTRLTVL.

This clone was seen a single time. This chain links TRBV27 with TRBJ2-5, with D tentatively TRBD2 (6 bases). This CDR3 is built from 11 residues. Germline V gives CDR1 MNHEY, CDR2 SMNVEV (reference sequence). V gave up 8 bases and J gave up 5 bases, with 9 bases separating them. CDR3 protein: CASAAGETQYF. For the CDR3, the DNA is TGTGCCAGCGCGGCGGGGGAGACCCAGTACTTC.

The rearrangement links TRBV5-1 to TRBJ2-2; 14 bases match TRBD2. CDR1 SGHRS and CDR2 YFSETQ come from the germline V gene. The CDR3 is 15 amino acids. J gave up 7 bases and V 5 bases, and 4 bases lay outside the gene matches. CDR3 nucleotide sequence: TGCGCCAGCAGTGGACTAGCGGGAGGACACGGGGAGCTGTTTTTT. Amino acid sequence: CASSGLAGGHGELFF.

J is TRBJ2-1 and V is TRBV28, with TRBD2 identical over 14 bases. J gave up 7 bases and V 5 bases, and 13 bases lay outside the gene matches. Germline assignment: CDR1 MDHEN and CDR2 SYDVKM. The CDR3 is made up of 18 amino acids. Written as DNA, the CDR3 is TGTGCCAGCAGTACATATCCGGGGACTAGCGGGAGCTGGAATGAGCAGTTCTTC. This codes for CASSTYPGTSGSWNEQFF.

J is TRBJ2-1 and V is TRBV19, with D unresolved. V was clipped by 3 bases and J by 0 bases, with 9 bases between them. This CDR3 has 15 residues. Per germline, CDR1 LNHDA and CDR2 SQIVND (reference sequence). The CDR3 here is CASSIRASSYNEQFF. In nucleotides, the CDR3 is TGTGCCAGTAGTATCCGTGCTAGCTCCTACAATGAGCAGTTCTTC.